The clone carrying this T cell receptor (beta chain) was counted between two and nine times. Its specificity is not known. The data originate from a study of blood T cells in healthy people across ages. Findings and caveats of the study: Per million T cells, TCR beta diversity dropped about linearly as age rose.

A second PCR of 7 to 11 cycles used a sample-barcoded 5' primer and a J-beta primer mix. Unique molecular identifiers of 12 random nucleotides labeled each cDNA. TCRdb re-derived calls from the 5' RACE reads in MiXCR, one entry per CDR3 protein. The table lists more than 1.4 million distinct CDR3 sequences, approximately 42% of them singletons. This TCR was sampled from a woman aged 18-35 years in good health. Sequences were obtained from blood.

CDR3 in amino acids: CSVDPSGGTGEQFF. CDR3 nucleotide sequence: TGCAGCGTTGACCCCAGCGGGGGAACGGGTGAGCAGTTCTTC. This chain connects TRBV29-1 to TRBJ2-1, with 8 positions matching TRBD2. The germline V gene encodes CDR1 SQVTM and CDR2 ANQGSEA. This CDR3 region has 14 residues. J was trimmed by 9 bases and V by 3 bases; bases with no gene match: 10.